This T cell receptor (beta chain) appears in the sequencing data of a study of T cell responses to AZD1222 COVID-19 vaccine. This clone occurred once. The antigen is unknown. TCRdb's copy holds only in-frame clones and misses some; the assay was immunoSEQ multiplex PCR. The sample has about 140,000 clones, roughly 90% seen once. Study-level points and caveats: Mostly white British, mostly female donors; authors suggested clonal diversity may be underestimated. The repertoires were collected only after the peak T cell response.

Sequenced here: peripheral blood, sampled on day 0 of AZD1222 vaccination. The sequence was obtained from an adult in good health.

The DNA for the CDR3 is TGTGCCAGCAGTTCCCCAGCGGGAGGGCACAATGAGCAGTTCTTC. It specifies CASSSPAGGHNEQFF. This chain connects TRBV28 to TRBJ2-1; 10 nucleotides align to TRBD2. The germline V gene has CDR1 MDHEN and CDR2 SYDVKM. V gave up 4 bases and J gave up 5 bases; unmatched junction bases: 5. The CDR3 covers 15 residues.